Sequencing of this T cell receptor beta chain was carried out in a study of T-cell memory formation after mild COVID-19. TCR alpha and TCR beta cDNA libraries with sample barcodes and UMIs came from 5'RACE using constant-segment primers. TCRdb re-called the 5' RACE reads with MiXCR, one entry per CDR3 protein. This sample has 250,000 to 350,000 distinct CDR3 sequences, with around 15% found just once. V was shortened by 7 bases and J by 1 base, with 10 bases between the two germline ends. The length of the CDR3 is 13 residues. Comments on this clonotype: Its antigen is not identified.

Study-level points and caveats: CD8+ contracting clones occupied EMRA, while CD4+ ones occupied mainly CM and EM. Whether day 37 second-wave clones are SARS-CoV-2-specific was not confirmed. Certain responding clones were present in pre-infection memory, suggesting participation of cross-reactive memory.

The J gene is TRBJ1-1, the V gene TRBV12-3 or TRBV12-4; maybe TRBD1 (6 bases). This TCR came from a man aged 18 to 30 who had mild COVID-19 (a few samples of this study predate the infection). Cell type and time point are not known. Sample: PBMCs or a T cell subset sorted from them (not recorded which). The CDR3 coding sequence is TGTGCCAGCACCGAGACAGGGAACACTGAAGCTTTCTTT. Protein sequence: CASTETGNTEAFF.